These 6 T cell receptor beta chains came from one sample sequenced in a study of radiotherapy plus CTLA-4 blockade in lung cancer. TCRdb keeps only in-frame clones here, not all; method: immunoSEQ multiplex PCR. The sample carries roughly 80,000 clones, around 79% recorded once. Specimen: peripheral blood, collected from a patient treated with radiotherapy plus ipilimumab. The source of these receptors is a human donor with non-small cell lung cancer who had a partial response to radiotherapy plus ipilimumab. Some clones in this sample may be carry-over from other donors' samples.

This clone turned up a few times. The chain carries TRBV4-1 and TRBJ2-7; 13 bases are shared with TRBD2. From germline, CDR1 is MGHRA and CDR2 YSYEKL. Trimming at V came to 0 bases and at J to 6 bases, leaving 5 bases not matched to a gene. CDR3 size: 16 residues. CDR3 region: CASSQDTSGGASEQYF. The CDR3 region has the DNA TGCGCCAGCAGCCAAGATACTAGCGGGGGGGCCTCCGAGCAGTACTTC.

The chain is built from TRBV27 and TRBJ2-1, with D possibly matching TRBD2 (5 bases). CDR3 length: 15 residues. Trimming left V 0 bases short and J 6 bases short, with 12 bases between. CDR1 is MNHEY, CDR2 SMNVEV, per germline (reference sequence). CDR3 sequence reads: CASSLSGVGFNEQFF. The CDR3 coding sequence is TGTGCCAGCAGTTTATCCGGGGTAGGGTTCAATGAGCAGTTCTTC.

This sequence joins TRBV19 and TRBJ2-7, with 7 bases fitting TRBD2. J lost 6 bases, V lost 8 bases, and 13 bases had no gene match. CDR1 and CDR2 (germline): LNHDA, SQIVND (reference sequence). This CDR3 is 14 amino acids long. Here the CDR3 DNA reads TGTGCCAGTGGGAGGGACTCCTCCCTAGGCGAGCAGTACTTC. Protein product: CASGRDSSLGEQYF.

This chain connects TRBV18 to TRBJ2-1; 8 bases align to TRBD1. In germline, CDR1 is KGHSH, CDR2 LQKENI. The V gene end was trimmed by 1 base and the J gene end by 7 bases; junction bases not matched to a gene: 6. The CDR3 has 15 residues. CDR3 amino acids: CASSPRGTGGNEQFF. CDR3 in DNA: TGTGCCAGCTCACCACGCGGGACAGGAGGGAATGAGCAGTTCTTC.

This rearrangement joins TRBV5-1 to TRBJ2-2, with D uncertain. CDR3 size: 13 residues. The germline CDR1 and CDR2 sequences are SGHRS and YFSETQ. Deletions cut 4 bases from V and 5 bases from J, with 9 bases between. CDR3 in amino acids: CASSRGDTGELFF. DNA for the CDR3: TGCGCCAGCAGCCGAGGTGATACCGGGGAGCTGTTTTTT.

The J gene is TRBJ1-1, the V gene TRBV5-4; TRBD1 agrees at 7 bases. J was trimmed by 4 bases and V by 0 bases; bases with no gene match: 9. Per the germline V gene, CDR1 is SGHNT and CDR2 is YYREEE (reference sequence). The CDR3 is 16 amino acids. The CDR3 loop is CASSLDPDRRATEAFF. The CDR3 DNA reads TGTGCCAGCAGCTTGGATCCGGACAGGAGAGCCACTGAAGCTTTCTTT.